The sequence of this T cell receptor beta chain was determined in a study of beta chain features in type 1 diabetes. Overall study results and limits: Patients with Type 1 diabetes showed moderately but significantly shorter TCRB CDR3s in all four CD4+ subsets.

Germline-derived CDR1 and CDR2 are SGHRS and YFSETQ. V was shortened by 3 bases and J by 7 bases, with 17 bases between the two germline ends. This CDR3 is built from 16 residues. What was sequenced were expressed TCRB transcripts, since all of the isolated RNA had been reverse transcribed. The assay was immunoSEQ multiplex PCR, and TCRdb's table has in-frame clones only and misses some. The sample yields a few hundred thousand clones, around 13% seen once. For this clone: No antigen is known for it.

Sequencing was carried out using naive CD4+ T cells from blood. This chain joins TRBV5-1 and TRBJ1-6; perhaps TRBD1 as D (5 bases). The sequence was obtained from a man aged 30 to 39 with type 1 diabetes. CDR3 residues: CASSSGSFRGNSPLHF. The DNA for the CDR3 is TGCGCCAGCAGCTCGGGGTCATTCCGGGGGAATTCACCCCTCCACTTT.